One and the same sample provided the 5 T cell receptor beta chains below, sequenced in a study of blood T cell repertoires in COVID-19. Libraries were prepared by immunoSEQ multiplex PCR; TCRdb keeps only in-frame clonotypes and omits some of them. This sample has approximately 70,000 clones, with just over 85% found just once. The sample consisted of peripheral blood. These receptors were obtained from a human donor in a cohort sampled during active COVID-19.

In DNA form, the CDR3 reads TGTGCCAGCAGCCAAATCGGGCAGGGGAATAATTCACCCCTCCACTTT. Protein: CASSQIGQGNNSPLHF. The V and J genes are TRBV5-5 and TRBJ1-6; a possible D gene is TRBD1 (6 bases). Germline CDR1 is SGHKS and CDR2 is YYEKEE (reference sequence). V gave up 4 bases and J gave up 5 bases, with 16 bases separating them. CDR3 length: 16 residues.

The chain employs TRBV7-6 and TRBJ2-7; TRBD1 agrees at 8 bases. CDR3 size: 14 residues. CDR1 is SGHVS, CDR2 FNYEAQ, per germline. The V gene end was trimmed by 5 bases and the J gene end by 4 bases; junction bases not matched to a gene: 7. CDR3 amino acids: CASSPGQGPYEQYF. CDR3 nucleotide sequence: TGTGCCAGCAGCCCTGGACAGGGCCCGTACGAGCAGTACTTC.

This chain uses TRBV7-2 with TRBJ2-1; the D gene is possibly TRBD2 (5 bases). This CDR3 spans 13 amino acids. Looked up from germline, CDR1 is SGHTA and CDR2 is FQGNSA. V lost 2 bases and J lost 6, with 8 bases in between. The CDR3 loop reads CASSLLRANEQFF. The CDR3 nucleotides read TGTGCCAGCAGCTTATTGAGGGCCAATGAGCAGTTCTTC.

The chain is built from TRBV7-2 and TRBJ2-3; 7 nucleotides line up with TRBD2. V was pared by 4 bases and J by 6 bases, with 10 bases of the junction left unmatched. The germline gives CDR1 SGHTA, CDR2 FQGNSA. The CDR3 consists of 15 residues. The CDR3 sequence is CASSSRTSGFDTQYF. The DNA for the CDR3 is TGTGCCAGCAGCTCGAGGACTAGTGGGTTTGATACGCAGTATTTT.

This sequence joins TRBV11-2 and TRBJ1-4, with D hard to call. The V end lost 4 bases, the J end lost 4 bases, and 7 bases lay between the germline ends. This CDR3 contains 13 residues. CDR1 is SGHAT, CDR2 FQNNGV, per germline. The CDR3 region has the DNA TGTGCCAGCAGCTCCTCCCTTAATGAAAAACTGTTTTTT. Residues: CASSSSLNEKLFF.